This T cell receptor (beta chain) was recovered during a study of cytomegalovirus exposure and HLA in healthy donors. Looked up from germline, CDR1 is ENHRY and CDR2 is SYGVKD. The V gene lost 7 bases and the J gene lost 2 bases, with 12 bases spanning the gap. This CDR3 spans 13 amino acids. The PCR made use of 60 Vbeta and 13 Jbeta primers. Libraries were prepared by immunoSEQ multiplex PCR; TCRdb keeps only in-frame clonotypes and omits some of them. Of about 89,000 clones listed, 85% were seen once; the top ten hold 6.5% to 9%. Findings and caveats of the study: Immune exposure data for these donors was limited to CMV serostatus. In a later analysis, HLA-associated beta chains showed higher expansion and lower generation probabilities than comparable chains. An assumption of roughly uniform sequencing depth across donors underlay the presence/absence analyses.

With regard to this clone: Its antigen is unknown.

Sequences were obtained from PBMCs. The origin of this receptor is a man between 40 and 49 years old in good health and CMV-seropositive. The rearrangement uses TRBV10-3 and TRBJ2-7, with a tentative D call TRBD2 (6 bases). CDR3 protein: CAIKSGFAYEQYF. The CDR3 DNA reads TGTGCCATCAAGAGCGGGTTCGCCTACGAGCAGTACTTC.